The 5 T cell receptor beta chains in this list originate from one sample, sequenced in a study of T-cell reconstitution after alpha-beta-depleted transplantation in children. Unique molecular identifiers were built into the TCRbeta library. TCRdb re-derived calls from the PCR reads in MiXCR, one entry per CDR3 protein. The sample shows 200,000 or so distinct CDR3 sequences, about 6% of them seen only once. The sample here was PBMCs, taken before TCRalphabeta/CD19-depleted stem cell transplant. The receptors were gathered from a girl less than two years old with combined immunodeficiency, due to receive a stem cell transplant.

There are many counts of this clonotype. The chain combines TRBV12-3 or TRBV12-4 with TRBJ2-4; perhaps TRBD2 as D (5 bases). The CDR3 sequence is 12 residues long. V was clipped by 3 bases and J by 14 bases, with 14 bases between them. CDR3 bases: TGTGCCAGCAGTTTCAAGCGGACCCCCGAGTACTTC. Protein sequence: CASSFKRTPEYF.

This clonotype was recorded at least ten times. The V gene is TRBV20-1, the J gene TRBJ1-5, with D maybe TRBD1 (6 bases). The CDR3 has 17 amino acids. Trimming removed 0 bases from V and 0 bases from J, with 15 bases in between. Germline V CDR1 and CDR2: DFQATT, SNEGSKA (reference sequence). The CDR3 DNA reads TGCAGTGCTAGAGATCTTAAGGACAGTCATAGCAATCAGCCCCAGCATTTT. This encodes CSARDLKDSHSNQPQHF.

There are many counts of this clonotype. The chain has TRBV4-2 and TRBJ2-7, with a possible D match to TRBD1 (5 bases). Germline lookup yields CDR1 LGHNA and CDR2 YNFKEQ. The germline V and J ends were trimmed by 0 bases and 3 bases, with 15 bases remaining between them. The CDR3 spans 16 residues. The CDR3 spells CASSQDQGREFYEQYF. The CDR3 DNA sequence: TGTGCCAGCAGCCAAGATCAGGGCAGGGAATTCTACGAGCAGTACTTC.

On this clonotype itself: A much larger clone differs by one base, so this may be a read error. The J gene is TRBJ1-2, the V gene TRBV11-1, with 9 bases identical to TRBD1. From germline, CDR1 is SGHAT and CDR2 FQDESV (reference sequence). This CDR3 is 14 amino acids long. Written as DNA, the CDR3 is TGTTCCAGCAGCGCACAGGGGGCGTACTATGGCTACACCTTC. Amino acid sequence: CSSSAQGAYYGYTF.

This clonotype occurred many times. The chain links TRBV7-6 to TRBJ2-1, with D perhaps matching TRBD2 (7 bases). Trimming left V 1 base short and J 8 bases short, with 9 bases between. Germline CDR1 and CDR2: SGHVS and FNYEAQ. The CDR3 contains 13 residues. CDR3 protein: CASSLGGGYEQFF. The CDR3 DNA sequence: TGTGCCAGCAGCTTAGGCGGGGGCTATGAGCAGTTCTTC. Full variable domain (missing parts from reference TRBV7-6 and TRBJ2-1): GAGVSQSPRYKVTKRGQDVALRCDPISGHVSLYWYRQALGQGPEFLTYFNYEAQQDKSGLPNDRFSAERPEGSISTLTIQRTEQRDSAMYRCASSLGGGYEQFFGPGTRLTVL.